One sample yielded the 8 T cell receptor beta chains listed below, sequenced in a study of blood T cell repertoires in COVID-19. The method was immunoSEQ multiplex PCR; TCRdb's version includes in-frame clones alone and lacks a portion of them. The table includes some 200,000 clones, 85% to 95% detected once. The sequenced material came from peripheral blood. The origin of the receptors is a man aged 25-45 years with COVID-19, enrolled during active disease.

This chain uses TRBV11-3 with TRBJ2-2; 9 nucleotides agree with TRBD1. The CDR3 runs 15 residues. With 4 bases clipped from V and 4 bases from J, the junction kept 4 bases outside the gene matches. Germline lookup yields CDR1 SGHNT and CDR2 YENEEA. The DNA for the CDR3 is TGTGCCAGCAGCTACACAGGGGGCGGCACCGGGGAGCTGTTTTTT. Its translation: CASSYTGGGTGELFF.

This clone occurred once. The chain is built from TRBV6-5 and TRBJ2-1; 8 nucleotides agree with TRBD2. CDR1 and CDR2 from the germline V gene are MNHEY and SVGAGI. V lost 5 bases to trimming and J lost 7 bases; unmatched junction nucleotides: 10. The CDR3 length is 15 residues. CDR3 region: CASSPPGLAGNEQFF. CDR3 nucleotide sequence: TGTGCCAGCAGTCCCCCCGGACTAGCAGGAAATGAGCAGTTCTTC.

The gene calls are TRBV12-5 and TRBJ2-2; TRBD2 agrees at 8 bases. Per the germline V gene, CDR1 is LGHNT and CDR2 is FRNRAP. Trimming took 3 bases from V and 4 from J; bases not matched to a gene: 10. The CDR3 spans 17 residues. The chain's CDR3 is CASGFAGASGRTGELFF. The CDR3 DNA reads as TGTGCTAGTGGTTTCGCAGGGGCTAGCGGGCGCACCGGGGAGCTGTTTTTT. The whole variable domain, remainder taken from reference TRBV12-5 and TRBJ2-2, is DARVTQTPRHKVTEMGQEVTMRCQPILGHNTVFWYRQTMMQGLELLAYFRNRAPLDDSGMPKDRFSAEMPDATLATLKIQPSEPRDSAVYFCASGFAGASGRTGELFFGEGSRLTVL.

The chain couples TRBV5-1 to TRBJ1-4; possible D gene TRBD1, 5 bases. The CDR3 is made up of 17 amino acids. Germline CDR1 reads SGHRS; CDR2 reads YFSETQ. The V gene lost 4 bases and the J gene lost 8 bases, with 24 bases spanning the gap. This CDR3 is CASSPEGTTNVVEKLFF. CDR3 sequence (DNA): TGCGCCAGCAGCCCAGAGGGGACTACTAATGTAGTGGAAAAACTGTTTTTT.

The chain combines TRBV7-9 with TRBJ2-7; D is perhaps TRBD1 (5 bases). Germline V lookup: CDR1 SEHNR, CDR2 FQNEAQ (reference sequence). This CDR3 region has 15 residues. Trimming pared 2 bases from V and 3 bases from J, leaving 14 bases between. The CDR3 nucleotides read TGTGCCAGCAGCTTAAGTCCAGGACAAGTCTACGAGCAGTACTTC. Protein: CASSLSPGQVYEQYF.

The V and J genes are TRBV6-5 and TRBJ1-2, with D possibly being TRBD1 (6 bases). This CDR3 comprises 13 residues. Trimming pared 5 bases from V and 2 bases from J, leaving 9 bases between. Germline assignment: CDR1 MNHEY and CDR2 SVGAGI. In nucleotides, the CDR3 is TGTGCCAGCAGTCTCGGGACAAACTATGGCTACACCTTC. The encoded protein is CASSLGTNYGYTF.

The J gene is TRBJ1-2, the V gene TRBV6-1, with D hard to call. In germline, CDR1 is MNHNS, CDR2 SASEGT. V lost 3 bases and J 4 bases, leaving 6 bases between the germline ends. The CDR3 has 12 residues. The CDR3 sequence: CASSDPSYGYTF. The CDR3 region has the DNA TGTGCCAGCAGTGACCCTAGCTATGGCTACACCTTC.

This chain's CDR3 is CASSLGTGDEQYF. The CDR3 coding sequence is TGTGCCAGCAGCTTAGGGACAGGGGACGAGCAGTACTTC. This rearrangement joins TRBV7-3 to TRBJ2-7, with 10 bases that match TRBD1. The germline V gene has CDR1 SGHTA and CDR2 FQGTGA. The CDR3 has 13 residues. The ends lost 2 bases at V and 5 bases at J; junction bases unmatched: 0. Full variable domain (outside the CDR3, taken from reference TRBV7-3 and TRBJ2-7): GAGVSQTPSNKVTEKGKYVELRCDPISGHTALYWYRQSLGQGPEFLIYFQGTGAADDSGLPNDRFFAVRPEGSVSTLKIQRTERGDSAVYLCASSLGTGDEQYFGPGTRLTVT.